This T cell receptor (beta chain) was captured in a study of T cell responses to AZD1222 COVID-19 vaccine. Using immunoSEQ multiplex PCR, the repertoire was profiled, and TCRdb retains in-frame clones only, with some absent. Seen here are fewer than 200,000 clones, over 75% observed once, and the top ten hold 4.3%. Trimming removed 5 bases from V and 1 base from J; junction bases left unmatched: 7. CDR1 is LNHDA and CDR2 is SQIVND in the germline V gene (reference sequence). The CDR3 spans 15 residues. Sequencing used peripheral blood, obtained 28 days after the second AZD1222 dose. This chain joins TRBV19 and TRBJ2-7; 8 bases agree with TRBD1. This sequence originates from an adult who received the AZD1222 COVID-19 vaccine. Written as DNA, the CDR3 is TGTGCCAGTAGTCCCCGCCGGACAGGGTCCTACGAGCAGTACTTC. This encodes CASSPRRTGSYEQYF.